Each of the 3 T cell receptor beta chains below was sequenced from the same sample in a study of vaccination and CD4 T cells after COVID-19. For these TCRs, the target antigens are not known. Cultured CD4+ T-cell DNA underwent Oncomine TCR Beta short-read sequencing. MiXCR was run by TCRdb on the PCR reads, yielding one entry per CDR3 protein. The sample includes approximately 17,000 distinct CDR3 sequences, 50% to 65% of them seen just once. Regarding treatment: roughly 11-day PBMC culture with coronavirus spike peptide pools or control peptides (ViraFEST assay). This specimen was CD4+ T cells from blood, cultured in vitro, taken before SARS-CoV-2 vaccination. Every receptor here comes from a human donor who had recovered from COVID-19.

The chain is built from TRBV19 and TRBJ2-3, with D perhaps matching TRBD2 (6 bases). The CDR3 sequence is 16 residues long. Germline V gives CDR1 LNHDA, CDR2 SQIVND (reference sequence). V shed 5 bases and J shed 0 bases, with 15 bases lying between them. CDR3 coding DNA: TGTGCCAGTAGTCTGAACCCGGGACTCAGCACAGATACGCAGTATTTT. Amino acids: CASSLNPGLSTDTQYF.

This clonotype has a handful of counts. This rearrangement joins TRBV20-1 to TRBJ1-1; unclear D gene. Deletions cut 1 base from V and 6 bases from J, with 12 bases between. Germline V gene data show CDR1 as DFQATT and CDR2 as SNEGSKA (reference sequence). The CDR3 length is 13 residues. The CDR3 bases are TGCAGTGCTAGAGTGCGAGGTGACGCTGAAGCTTTCTTT. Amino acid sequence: CSARVRGDAEAFF.

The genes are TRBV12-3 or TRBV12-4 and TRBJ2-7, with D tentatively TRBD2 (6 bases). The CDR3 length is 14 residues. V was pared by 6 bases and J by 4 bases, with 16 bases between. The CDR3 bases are TGTGCCAGCAGAGGAGGGCAGGTCGGATACGAGCAGTACTTC. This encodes CASRGGQVGYEQYF.